Reported below is one TCR beta chain. This specimen comes from a study of PD-1 blockade in classical Hodgkin lymphoma. Sequencing was performed with immunoSEQ multiplex PCR; in TCRdb, only in-frame clones are kept and a portion is missing. This table holds around 28,000 clones, roughly four fifths found once. Time point described: cycle 4 day 1 (C4D1), after less than seven weeks of nivolumab. Brentuximab vedotin exposure varied among the patients, all of whom had relapsed after autologous stem cell transplantation. Negative selection with magnetic separation was used to purify CD4+ T cells from thawed PBMCs. The V segment lost 4 bases and the J segment 9 bases; nucleotides outside the gene matches: 10. Germline-derived CDR1 and CDR2 are SGHRS and YFSETQ. The CDR3 consists of 15 residues.

This chain joins TRBV5-1 and TRBJ2-1; TRBD2 matches 10 bases. Material: CD4+ T cells from blood, obtained before the fourth cycle of nivolumab. The clonotype originates from a human donor with classical Hodgkin lymphoma. This CDR3 is CASSEERGGLGEQFF. CDR3 sequence (DNA): TGCGCCAGCAGCGAAGAGCGGGGGGGCCTAGGTGAGCAGTTCTTC. Filled out from reference TRBV5-1 and TRBJ2-1, the complete variable domain reads KAGVTQTPRYLIKTRGQQVTLSCSPISGHRSVSWYQQTPGQGLQFLFEYFSETQRNKGNFPGRFSGRQFSNSRSEMNVSTLELGDSALYLCASSEERGGLGEQFFGPGTRLTVL.